The present entry profiles one T cell receptor beta chain with its context. This sample is part of a study of blood T cells in healthy people across ages. Between the trimmed V and J ends, which lost 2 bases and 8 bases, there was a span of 15 bases. CDR3 length: 14 amino acids. Germline V gene data show CDR1 as SGHTA and CDR2 as FQGTGA. PCR was performed a second time for roughly 6 to 12 cycles using a sample-barcoded 5' primer and a J-beta primer mix. TCRdb reprocessed the 5' RACE reads via MiXCR and lists one record per CDR3 protein. The sample holds about 1.6 million distinct CDR3 sequences, 30% to 35% seen once.

The TCR comes from a woman aged 25 to 39 in good health. V and J are TRBV7-3 and TRBJ1-2; a possible D gene is TRBD1 (5 bases). The sequenced sample was blood. CDR3 coding DNA: TGTGCCAGCAGCTTATTGGGACCCCGGGGGGGCTACACCTTC. Its translation is CASSLLGPRGGYTF.